The rows below give T cell receptor beta chains drawn from one sample of a study of shared clonotypes between healthy human individuals. Repertoires were generated with immunoSEQ multiplex PCR, while TCRdb's copy carries only in-frame clones and drops some. In the table there are around 1.1 million clones, 78% of which are singletons. Sequencing was performed on memory CD4+ T cells from PBMCs. These receptors were obtained from a young man in good health. Some clones in this sample may be carry-over from other donors' samples. Both conserved end residues are part of each CDR3. The D gene is left open where the match is weak. Clone size is not always given. Where it is, it says once, few, many or a class for expanded clones.

D gene	V gene	J gene	clone size	CDR3 DNA	CDR3 protein
NA	TRBV5-1	TRBJ1-3	NA	TGCGCCAGCAGCTTGGGAAGTATCTCTGGAAACACCATATATTTT	CASSLGSISGNTIYF
NA	TRBV19	TRBJ1-4	NA	TGTGCCAGTAGTATAGGCCCATGGACCCCCGGTAGGGGGGTAAATGAAAAACTGTTTTTT	CASSIGPWTPGRGVNEKLFF
TRBD1	TRBV5-1	TRBJ1-5	NA	TGCGCCAGCAGGACAGGGGAGTCTGGTCAGCCCCAGCATTTT	CASRTGESGQPQHF
NA	TRBV9	TRBJ2-5	once	TGTGCCAGCAGCGTATCTGGGGGCGGGAGAGAGACCCAGTACTTC	CASSVSGGGRETQYF
TRBD1	TRBV30	TRBJ1-2	NA	TGTGCCTGCAAACCTGACAGGGGGTTTGGCTACACCTTC	CACKPDRGFGYTF
NA	TRBV7-9	TRBJ2-3	NA	TGTGCCAGCAGCTTACCCGACAGATCCACAGATACGCAGTATTTT	CASSLPDRSTDTQYF
TRBD1	TRBV27	TRBJ1-3	NA	TGTGCCAGCAGTGCGACAGGGGGAAGAAACACCATATATTTT	CASSATGGRNTIYF
NA	TRBV19	TRBJ2-1	NA	TGTGCCAGTAGTATAGTGGGGCCCACTAGCACCAATGAGCAGTTCTTC	CASSIVGPTSTNEQFF
NA	TRBV30	TRBJ2-5	NA	TGTGCCTGGAGTGTGACAATAGAGACCCAGTACTTC	CAWSVTIETQYF
NA	TRBV5-1	TRBJ2-3	many	TGCGCCAGCAGCCTGTCTAAGGACGGAAGGACCACAGATACGCAGTATTTT	CASSLSKDGRTTDTQYF
NA	TRBV6-1	TRBJ2-7	NA	TGTGCCAGCAGTGAAGCGGACAGCTACGAGCAGTACTTC	CASSEADSYEQYF
NA	TRBV7-3	TRBJ2-1	NA	TGTGCCAGCAGCTTTTCCGGGGGGCTCTACAATGAGCAGTTCTTC	CASSFSGGLYNEQFF
NA	TRBV2	TRBJ2-2	NA	TGTGCCAGCAGTTTTGGTACGAACACCGGGGAGCTGTTTTTT	CASSFGTNTGELFF
TRBD1	TRBV7-3	TRBJ2-6	NA	TGTGCCAGCAGCTCGGGACAGGGCAGGGAGGATGGGGCCAACGTCCTGACTTTC	CASSSGQGREDGANVLTF
TRBD1	TRBV9	TRBJ1-3	few	TGTGCCAGCAGCGCAGGACAGGGTCGAAACACCATATATTTT	CASSAGQGRNTIYF
TRBD1	TRBV28	TRBJ2-7	once	TGTGCCAGCAGTCCCCCGGGACAGGGGTTCGAGCAGTACTTC	CASSPPGQGFEQYF
TRBD1	TRBV28	TRBJ1-1	few	TGTGCCGTCACCGGGACAGCGATTCAATGGGCTGAAGCTTTCTTT	CAVTGTAIQWAEAFF
TRBD2	TRBV7-2	TRBJ2-3	once	TGTGCCAGCAGCTCTAACCGGGCTAGCGGGAGCTCTTCAGATACGCAGTATTTT	CASSSNRASGSSSDTQYF
NA	TRBV9	TRBJ1-1	NA	TGTGCCAGCAGCGTTCTCCAGAACACTGAAGCTTTCTTT	CASSVLQNTEAFF
NA	TRBV18	TRBJ2-5	NA	TGTGCCAGCTCACCCACGTACCAAGAGACCCAGTACTTC	CASSPTYQETQYF
NA	TRBV2	TRBJ1-5	few	TGTGCCAGCAGTGCCCGGGACCGATCCCTCGGACTTAGCAATCAGCCCCAGCATTTT	CASSARDRSLGLSNQPQHF
NA	TRBV10-2	TRBJ2-7	NA	TGCGCCAGCAGGCAACGGGACGGACGGGTCTACGAGCAGTACTTC	CASRQRDGRVYEQYF
NA	TRBV11-2	TRBJ2-1	NA	TGTGCCAGCAGCCCTAGGTCCAGCTCCTACAATGAGCAGTTCTTC	CASSPRSSSYNEQFF
TRBD1	TRBV28	TRBJ1-3	NA	TGTGCCAGCAGTTCCCTGGACAGGGTTTATGGAAACACCATATATTTT	CASSSLDRVYGNTIYF
TRBD1	TRBV7-6	TRBJ2-7	NA	TGTGCCAGCAGCCTACAGGGGGCTGGGGGCTACGAGCAGTACTTC	CASSLQGAGGYEQYF
TRBD1	TRBV5-4	TRBJ2-1	NA	TGTGCCAGCAGCTTGGGGGGACAGGGGACCTACAATGAGCAGTTCTTC	CASSLGGQGTYNEQFF
TRBD1	TRBV4-3	TRBJ2-7	few	TGCGCCAGCAGCCAAACTAGGGACAGGGCCCACGAGCAGTACTTC	CASSQTRDRAHEQYF
TRBD2	TRBV7-2	TRBJ2-3	few	TGTGCCAGCAGCAGCGGGACTAGCGGGAGAGGGGGCACAGATACGCAGTATTTT	CASSSGTSGRGGTDTQYF
NA	TRBV11-1	TRBJ2-1	NA	TGTGCCAGCAGCTTCCAGGACCGGGGGGAGCAGTTCTTC	CASSFQDRGEQFF
TRBD1	TRBV27	TRBJ1-1	once	TGTGCCAGCAGTCGACGGGACAGTAGGAACACTGAAGCTTTCTTT	CASSRRDSRNTEAFF
NA	TRBV7-9	TRBJ1-4	NA	TGTGCCAGCAGCTTACTTCTTGCAACTAATGAAAAACTGTTTTTT	CASSLLLATNEKLFF
NA	TRBV28	TRBJ1-1	NA	TGTGCCAGCACGGATGGGGGCCACACTGAAGCTTTCTTT	CASTDGGHTEAFF
TRBD1	TRBV19	TRBJ2-1	once	TGTGCCAGTGGGGGGGACAGGGTGGACAATGAGCAGTTCTTC	CASGGDRVDNEQFF
NA	TRBV6-5	TRBJ1-1	few	TGTGCCAGCAGACTAAACACTGAAGCTTTCTTT	CASRLNTEAFF
TRBD1	TRBV28	TRBJ2-3	NA	TGTGCCAGCCGACAGGGGGGGGCAGTTGGGTGGACAGATACGCAGTATTTT	CASRQGGAVGWTDTQYF
NA	TRBV2	TRBJ2-1	NA	TGTGCCAGCAGCGATAGGACCTTCAGCTCCTACAATGAGCAGTTCTTC	CASSDRTFSSYNEQFF
NA	TRBV30	TRBJ1-3	NA	TGTGCCTGGGCGGCAGGGATTTCTGGAAACACCATATATTTT	CAWAAGISGNTIYF
NA	TRBV2	TRBJ1-2	NA	TGTGCCAGCAGTATACAGGGCTGGGACTATGGCTACACCTTC	CASSIQGWDYGYTF
TRBD2	TRBV5-4	TRBJ2-2	NA	TGTGCCAGCAGTTGGGGGACTAGCGATAACACCGGGGAGCTGTTTTTT	CASSWGTSDNTGELFF
NA	TRBV7-9	TRBJ2-7	NA	TGTGCCAGCAGCTTAGGCTCCGGTTTCTACGAGCAGTACTTC	CASSLGSGFYEQYF
TRBD1	TRBV2	TRBJ1-5	NA	TGTGCCAGCAGGGGGACAGGGGTCCTCCGTCAGCCCCAGCATTTT	CASRGTGVLRQPQHF
TRBD2	TRBV28	TRBJ2-7	NA	TGTGCCAGCAGTCCGTCGACTAGCGGGATGTACGAGCAGTACTTC	CASSPSTSGMYEQYF
NA	TRBV9	TRBJ1-2	many	TGTGCCAGCTCAAGGGGGGCCACTAACTATGGCTACACCTTC	CASSRGATNYGYTF
NA	TRBV5-4	TRBJ2-5	NA	TGTGCCAGCAGCCCTCAGGGGTTTGGGGGGGAGACCCAGTACTTC	CASSPQGFGGETQYF
NA	TRBV6-5	TRBJ2-3	few	TGTGCCAGCAGAGCGGTGACGCAAGGCACGCAGTATTTT	CASRAVTQGTQYF
TRBD2	TRBV11-3	TRBJ2-5	once	TGTGCCAGCAGCCTCGCGGGAGACGCCCAGACCCAGTACTTC	CASSLAGDAQTQYF
TRBD1	TRBV7-2	TRBJ1-2	NA	TGTGCCAGCAGCTTGGGACCAGACAGGGGAGGAGGCTACACCTTC	CASSLGPDRGGGYTF
TRBD1	TRBV2	TRBJ1-5	few	TGTGCCAGCAGGCGACAGGGATCTGGATTGCCCCAGCATTTT	CASRRQGSGLPQHF
TRBD1	TRBV7-9	TRBJ2-7	NA	TGTGCCAGCAGCTCCGCTGCCGGGACAGGCAATTACGAGCAGTACTTC	CASSSAAGTGNYEQYF
TRBD2	TRBV9	TRBJ2-2	few	TGTGCCAGCAGCGCCGAACTAGCGGGAGGGCCGCGGGACACCGGGGAGCTGTTTTTT	CASSAELAGGPRDTGELFF
NA	TRBV6-5	TRBJ1-1	NA	TGTGCCAGCATCGGGGATTCAGCTGAAGCTTTCTTT	CASIGDSAEAFF
TRBD1	TRBV5-1	TRBJ2-7	many	TGCGCCAGCAGTGATATGACAGGGGCCTCCTACGAGCAGTACTTC	CASSDMTGASYEQYF
NA	TRBV4-3	TRBJ2-3	once	TGCGCCAGCAGCCGGAACCGGGAACCCACAGATACGCAGTATTTT	CASSRNREPTDTQYF
NA	TRBV29-1	TRBJ1-3	NA	TGCAGCGTTTGGGCTAAACTGACAAACACCATATATTTT	CSVWAKLTNTIYF
TRBD1	TRBV5-1	TRBJ1-2	NA	TGCGCCAGCAGCTTGGGACAGGGGAGGGATGGCTACACCTTC	CASSLGQGRDGYTF
NA	TRBV30	TRBJ2-5	NA	TGTGCCTGGAGTCGAGGGCTACCACCCGAGACCCAGTACTTC	CAWSRGLPPETQYF
NA	TRBV7-2	TRBJ2-5	NA	TGTGCCAGCAGCTTTGGACCTACAAGGGAGACCCAGTACTTC	CASSFGPTRETQYF
NA	TRBV5-1	TRBJ2-1	NA	TGCGCCAGCAGCAGGACTTTTGGGTTAACCTACAATGAGCAGTTCTTC	CASSRTFGLTYNEQFF
NA	TRBV2	TRBJ1-3	NA	TGTGCCAGCAGTTACACCAGCACCGGACCGTTCTCTGGAAACACCATATATTTT	CASSYTSTGPFSGNTIYF
NA	TRBV9	TRBJ2-3	NA	TGTGCCAGCAGCGTAGAAGTAGGGGATACGCAGTATTTT	CASSVEVGDTQYF